These 5 T cell receptor beta chains share one sample of origin, sequenced in a study of cytomegalovirus exposure and HLA in healthy donors (dated by TCRdb to 2015 to 2018). Library preparation was by the immunoSEQ multiplex PCR assay. For the multiplex PCR, a mixture combining 60 forward primers for TCR Vbeta segments and 13 reverse primers for TCR Jbeta segments was used. As stored in TCRdb, this immuneACCESS dataset retains in-frame rearrangements with V and J assigned. A fraction of the clones does not appear; measured against another copy, unresolved V genes explain less than half of the discrepancy, and the remainder lacks a known reason. The sample table lists 76,000 or so clones, around 80% of them with a count of one. Together, the top ten hold around 2.5% of the sample. Sequencing input: PBMCs. These receptor sequences come from a man aged 25-45 years in good health and CMV-seronegative.

The rearrangement links TRBV5-8 to TRBJ1-2, with 7 bases that match TRBD1. V trimming: 4 bases; J trimming: 3 bases; junction bases outside the gene matches: 12. The CDR3 loop spans 16 amino acids. Germline CDR1 and CDR2: SGHTS and YDEGEE. In nucleotides, the CDR3 is TGTGCCAGCAGCCGCCATTTGACAGGGCAGGACTATGGCTACACCTTC. Translation gives CASSRHLTGQDYGYTF.

The chain recombines TRBV7-2 with TRBJ2-7, with 11 positions matching TRBD2. The V gene's germline CDR1 is SGHTA and CDR2 FQGNSA. V lost 1 base to trimming and J lost 3 bases; unmatched junction nucleotides: 8. CDR3 size: 17 residues. This chain's CDR3 is CASSLVGSGRVYYEQYF. The CDR3 DNA reads as TGTGCCAGCAGCTTAGTCGGTAGCGGGAGGGTATACTACGAGCAGTACTTC.

J is TRBJ1-1 and V is TRBV6-5; D gene uncertain. This CDR3 is built from 14 residues. Germline V gene lookup returns CDR1 MNHEY and CDR2 SVGAGI. V shed 6 bases and J shed 3 bases, with 14 bases lying between them. CDR3 residues: CASSRVWVDTEAFF. CDR3 DNA sequence: TGTGCCAGCAGCCGGGTGTGGGTGGACACTGAAGCTTTCTTT.

The rearrangement uses TRBV28 and TRBJ2-7; 8 bases map to TRBD1. CDR1 and CDR2 from the germline V gene are MDHEN and SYDVKM. V dropped 5 bases and J dropped 3; count of bases not matched to a gene: 6. The CDR3 loop spans 14 amino acids. DNA for the CDR3: TGTGCCAGCAGTCAAACAGGGGGTATCTACGAGCAGTACTTC. Translating gives CASSQTGGIYEQYF.

The V gene is TRBV9, the J gene TRBJ1-2; TRBD1 aligns across 7 bases. With 3 bases clipped from V and 8 bases from J, the junction kept 10 bases outside the gene matches. Germline V CDR1 and CDR2: SGDLS, YYNGEE. The CDR3 consists of 14 residues. The CDR3 sequence is CASSAPDRLGGYTF. CDR3 bases: TGTGCCAGCAGCGCCCCGGACAGGCTAGGGGGCTACACCTTC.